Here is one T cell receptor beta chain with its context. Its antigen is currently unknown. These data belong to a study of T cell responses to AZD1222 COVID-19 vaccine. Study-wide findings and caveats: Compared with day 0, the breadth and depth of the Spike-specific TCR repertoire rose significantly after two doses of AZD1222. The study identified only five to seven AZD1222 recipients as seropositive at baseline.

The data were produced by immunoSEQ multiplex PCR, yet TCRdb's version contains in-frame clones alone and is incomplete. Among some 39,000 clones listed, 90% were seen once. The J segment lost 0 bases and the V segment lost 7 bases, leaving 13 bases of the junction unmatched. CDR3 size: 17 residues. Germline loops: CDR1 LNHDA, CDR2 SQIVND (reference sequence). The sequence came from an adult who received the AZD1222 COVID-19 vaccine. Sequenced here: peripheral blood, sampled 28 days after the second AZD1222 dose. This chain joins TRBV19 and TRBJ1-2, with TRBD1 matching over 8 bases. CDR3 nucleotide sequence: TGTGCCAGTACCCTGACGGGGGGGGACAGGACTAACTATGGCTACACCTTC. As protein: CASTLTGGDRTNYGYTF.